Shown below are 13 T cell receptor beta chains from a single sample sequenced in a study of T cell clonotyping in hematopoietic cell transplantation (dated by TCRdb to about 2021). The intended sense of this specimen's time point label: 100 days after allo-HCT. Libraries were made using the immunoSEQ multiplex PCR assay. The source is immuneACCESS, and TCRdb retained only in-frame sequences with V and J called. Part of the clones is not carried over; for the studies checked, unresolved V genes explain less than half of this, and the remainder is unexplained. The sample records about 15,000 clones, about nine tenths of which are singletons. Around 13% of the sample comes from the top ten. The material was PBMCs, obtained 100 days after allogeneic stem cell transplant. These receptors were collected from a male patient aged 45-60 years who had an allogeneic stem cell transplant from an unrelated donor, so T cells may come from the graft donor. Some clones in this sample may be carry-over from other donors' samples.

The chain uses TRBV21-1 and TRBJ1-4. TRBV21-1 is a recognized pseudogene. The CDR3 sequence is 14 residues long. The CDR3 loop reads CASSNGATNEKLFF. CDR3 nucleotides: TGTGCCAGCAGCAATGGTGCAACTAATGAAAAACTGTTTTTT.

The chain's CDR3 is CASSLWALMGSSYNEQFF. The CDR3 DNA reads TGTGCCAGCAGTTTATGGGCCCTCATGGGGAGCTCCTACAATGAGCAGTTCTTC. The chain has TRBV28 and TRBJ2-1, with D perhaps TRBD2 (5 bases). CDR1 and CDR2 from the germline V gene are MDHEN and SYDVKM. The CDR3 runs 18 residues. V was trimmed by 0 bases and J by 0 bases, leaving 15 bases between them.

The count of this clone is one. The V call is TRBV2, the J call TRBJ2-1; D is unresolved. The V and J ends lost 8 bases and 6 bases respectively, with 8 bases between them. Germline values: CDR1 SNHLY, CDR2 FYNNEI. The CDR3 runs 11 residues. Here the CDR3 DNA reads TGTGCCAGCCTTTTGAGCAATGAGCAGTTCTTC. It translates to CASLLSNEQFF. Filled out from reference TRBV2 and TRBJ2-1, the complete variable domain reads EPEVTQTPSHQVTQMGQEVILRCVPISNHLYFYWYRQILGQKVEFLVSFYNNEISEKSEIFDDQFSVERPDGSNFTLKIRSTKLEDSAMYFCASLLSNEQFFGPGTRLTVL.

In its sample, this clone was seen a few times. This chain joins TRBV29-1 and TRBJ2-2; tentatively, D is TRBD2 (6 bases). The germline V gene encodes CDR1 SQVTM and CDR2 ANQGSEA. With 4 bases removed from V and 7 bases from J, the gap between germline ends came to 16 bases. The CDR3 is made up of 14 amino acids. The CDR3, as DNA: TGCAGCGTTGCCCACGGGAGAATTTACGGGGAGCTGTTTTTT. Its translation is CSVAHGRIYGELFF.

The CDR3 DNA reads as TGTGCCAGCAGTTTACGGCCCTCCGGGCAGAACAATCAGCCCCAGCATTTT. The encoded protein is CASSLRPSGQNNQPQHF. This sequence joins TRBV27 and TRBJ1-5; no reliable D call. CDR1 is MNHEY and CDR2 is SMNVEV in the germline V gene (reference sequence). The CDR3 is 17 amino acids. The V gene lost 2 bases and the J gene lost 3 bases, with 17 bases spanning the gap.

This chain links TRBV5-5 with TRBJ2-7, with 10 bases aligning to TRBD1. V shed 4 bases, J shed 6 bases, and the junction held 4 bases outside the gene matches. Germline CDR1 SGHKS, CDR2 YYEKEE (reference sequence). The CDR3 has 13 amino acids. CDR3 in DNA: TGTGCCAGCAGCACCGGACAGGGGGGCGAGCAGTACTTC. Translated: CASSTGQGGEQYF.

The J gene is TRBJ1-1, the V gene TRBV7-9, with D maybe TRBD1 (5 bases). Between the trimmed V and J ends, which lost 5 bases and 11 bases, there was a span of 21 bases. Germline lookup yields CDR1 SEHNR and CDR2 FQNEAQ (reference sequence). CDR3 size: 14 residues. DNA of the CDR3: TGTGCCAGCAGCCCACAGCGGACACTCCCCGAGGCTTTCTTT. It codes for CASSPQRTLPEAFF.

The chain carries TRBV30 and TRBJ2-7; 10 bases map to TRBD2. The CDR3 contains 21 residues. V lost 1 base, J lost 0 bases, and 21 bases stayed unmatched. Germline CDR1 and CDR2: GTSNPN and SVGIG (reference sequence). CDR3 coding DNA: TGTGCCTGGAGTGGGCTAGCGGGAGTTAGCCGAGCCCAATACCTCTCCTACGAGCAGTACTTC. Residues: CAWSGLAGVSRAQYLSYEQYF.

The chain has TRBV11-2 and TRBJ1-2; D remains ambiguous. Per the germline V gene, CDR1 is SGHAT and CDR2 is FQNNGV. This CDR3 contains 13 residues. The V and J ends lost 4 bases and 8 bases respectively, with 14 bases between them. The CDR3 reads CASSWTSKYGYTF. The CDR3 coding sequence is TGTGCCAGCAGCTGGACGAGCAAGTACGGCTACACCTTC.

The chain employs TRBV29-1 and TRBJ2-1; no clear D. With 1 base removed from V and 9 bases from J, the gap between germline ends came to 13 bases. Germline CDR1 SQVTM, CDR2 ANQGSEA. The CDR3 consists of 13 residues. CDR3 bases: TGCAGCGTTGAAGTAAGTCAAGCGAGTGAGCAGTTCTTC. Protein sequence: CSVEVSQASEQFF.

The chain recombines TRBV4-1 with TRBJ1-1; no definite D call. The CDR3 extends over 13 amino acids. Looked up from germline, CDR1 is MGHRA and CDR2 is YSYEKL. V was cut by 3 bases and J by 0 bases, with 5 bases left in between. CDR3 nucleotide sequence: TGCGCCAGCAGCCATTTACTGAACACTGAAGCTTTCTTT. It translates to CASSHLLNTEAFF.

This clone has more than one count but fewer than ten. The V gene is TRBV6-5, the J gene TRBJ1-4; TRBD1 matches at 8 bases. Germline trimming cut 6 bases from V and 8 bases from J; bases unmatched to any gene: 11. The germline gives CDR1 MNHEY, CDR2 SVGAGI. This CDR3 is 15 amino acids long. The CDR3 DNA reads as TGTGCCAGCAGCCTTTTCAGGGGGCTTGGGGAAAAACTGTTTTTT. This encodes CASSLFRGLGEKLFF.

Notes on this clone: The junction and the germline gene differ at one end; a read error may be behind it. The chain uses TRBV7-7 and TRBJ2-2; 7 bases are a match to TRBD1. This CDR3 comprises 14 residues. The V gene's germline CDR1 is SSHAT and CDR2 FNYEAQ (reference sequence). The CDR3 loop reads CASSPRDSSGELFF. The CDR3 DNA is TGTGCTAGCAGCCCTCGGGACAGTTCCGGGGAGCTGTTTTTT. The variable domain in full, completed from reference TRBV7-7 and TRBJ2-2, reads GAGVSQSPRYKVTKRGQDVTLRCDPISSHATLYWYQQALGQGPEFLTYFNYEAQPDKSGLPSDRFSAERPEGSISTLTIQRTEQRDSAMYRCASSPRDSSGELFFGEGSRLTVL.